A selection of T cell receptor beta chains follows, all from one sample in a study of shared clonotypes between healthy human individuals. The data were produced by immunoSEQ multiplex PCR, yet TCRdb's version contains in-frame clones alone and is incomplete. The table shows 190,000 or so clones, with 60% to 75% occurring only once. Sequences were obtained from memory CD4+ T cells sorted from blood. These receptors were collected from a man aged 25 to 45 in good health. The CDR3 runs from the conserved cysteine through the conserved F or W. The order of the fields is D gene, V gene, J gene, clone size, CDR3 protein, CDR3 DNA. The D gene is left open where the match is weak. Part of the rows lack a size; the others show once, few, many or a class for expanded clones.

D: NA
V: TRBV9
J: TRBJ2-7
size: NA
CDR3: CASTPGLSSYEQYF
DNA: TGTGCCAGCACCCCCGGACTGAGCTCCTACGAGCAGTACTTC

D: TRBD1
V: TRBV30
J: TRBJ1-4
size: NA
CDR3: CAWSVKSVVGTAHEKLFF
DNA: TGTGCCTGGAGTGTTAAGTCAGTCGTTGGGACAGCCCATGAAAAACTGTTTTTT

D: NA
V: TRBV5-1
J: TRBJ2-6
size: few
CDR3: CASSLRLSGANVLTF
DNA: TGCGCCAGCAGCTTGAGACTCTCTGGGGCCAACGTCCTGACTTTC

D: TRBD2
V: TRBV4-3
J: TRBJ2-4
size: NA
CDR3: CASSQGGLVGGLAKNIQYF
DNA: TGCGCCAGCAGCCAAGGGGGACTAGTGGGAGGATTAGCCAAAAACATTCAGTACTTC

D: NA
V: TRBV2
J: TRBJ2-5
size: NA
CDR3: CASNLQWGRATETQYF
DNA: TGTGCCAGCAATCTGCAGTGGGGTAGGGCTACCGAGACCCAGTACTTC

D: NA
V: TRBV29-1
J: TRBJ1-1
size: NA
CDR3: CSVEVIGQNTEAFF
DNA: TGCAGCGTTGAGGTCATCGGACAGAACACTGAAGCTTTCTTT

D: NA
V: TRBV25-1
J: TRBJ2-1
size: NA
CDR3: CASSETNEQFF
DNA: TGTGCCAGCAGTGAGACCAATGAGCAGTTCTTC

D: TRBD2
V: TRBV7-3
J: TRBJ2-1
size: NA
CDR3: CASSLHPTSSNEQFF
DNA: TGTGCCAGCAGCTTACATCCGACTAGCTCCAATGAGCAGTTCTTC

D: NA
V: TRBV28
J: TRBJ2-1
size: NA
CDR3: CASSLYRPVQSRFF
DNA: TGTGCCAGCAGTTTATATCGCCCTGTACAATCTCGGTTCTTC

D: TRBD2
V: TRBV5-6
J: TRBJ2-7
size: NA
CDR3: CASSRGGLLAYEQYF
DNA: TGTGCCAGCAGCCGGGGAGGGCTCCTCGCCTACGAGCAGTACTTC